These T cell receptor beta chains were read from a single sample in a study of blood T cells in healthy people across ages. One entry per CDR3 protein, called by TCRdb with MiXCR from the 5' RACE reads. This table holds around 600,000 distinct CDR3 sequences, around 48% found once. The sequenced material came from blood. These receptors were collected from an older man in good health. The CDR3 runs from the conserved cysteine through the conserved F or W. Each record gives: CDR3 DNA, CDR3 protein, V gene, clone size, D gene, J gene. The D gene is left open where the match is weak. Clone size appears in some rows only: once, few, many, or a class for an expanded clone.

cdr3_nt: TGTGCCTGGAGTGGCACAGGACAGCAACCGGGGGAGACCCAGTACTTC; cdr3_aa: CAWSGTGQQPGETQYF; v_call: TRBV30; clone_size: NA; d_call: NA; j_call: TRBJ2-5
cdr3_nt: TGCAGTGCCTCGGCCGCAACTAATGAAAAACTGTTTTTT; cdr3_aa: CSASAATNEKLFF; v_call: TRBV20-1; clone_size: NA; d_call: NA; j_call: TRBJ1-4
cdr3_nt: TGTGCCAGCAGCCCCCAATCTGGGGGGCCAGTAGATACGCAGTATTTT; cdr3_aa: CASSPQSGGPVDTQYF; v_call: TRBV7-2; clone_size: NA; d_call: NA; j_call: TRBJ2-3
cdr3_nt: TGTGCCAGCAGCTTAACAGGACAGGGCCATCTGGAGCAGTACTTC; cdr3_aa: CASSLTGQGHLEQYF; v_call: TRBV7-2; clone_size: NA; d_call: TRBD1; j_call: TRBJ2-7
cdr3_nt: TGTGCCAGCACCCAAGCGGGAGGGCCATCTGAGCAGTTCTTC; cdr3_aa: CASTQAGGPSEQFF; v_call: TRBV6-6; clone_size: many; d_call: TRBD2; j_call: TRBJ2-1
cdr3_nt: TGCGCCAGCAGCCCGAGTCATAGACAGGGTATACAAGAGACCCAGTACTTC; cdr3_aa: CASSPSHRQGIQETQYF; v_call: TRBV4-1; clone_size: few; d_call: TRBD1; j_call: TRBJ2-5
cdr3_nt: TGTGCCAGCAGCCGCGGCTCCGGGCCATTTGGGGAGACCCAGTACTTC; cdr3_aa: CASSRGSGPFGETQYF; v_call: TRBV6-5; clone_size: NA; d_call: NA; j_call: TRBJ2-5
cdr3_nt: TGTGCCAGCAGCTTAACGGGTAGGGGACTCGCCGGCGAGCAGTACTTC; cdr3_aa: CASSLTGRGLAGEQYF; v_call: TRBV7-2; clone_size: few; d_call: NA; j_call: TRBJ2-7
cdr3_nt: TGTGCCTGCAGTGCAGAACGATACGAGCAGTACTTC; cdr3_aa: CACSAERYEQYF; v_call: TRBV6-2/TRBV6-3; clone_size: NA; d_call: NA; j_call: TRBJ2-7
cdr3_nt: TGCAGCGTTGGTGGAAGCGGTCCCTACAATGAGCAGTTCTTC; cdr3_aa: CSVGGSGPYNEQFF; v_call: TRBV29-1; clone_size: NA; d_call: NA; j_call: TRBJ2-1
cdr3_nt: TGTGCCAGCAGCGTAGGGCGAACTAGCGGGAGGGCCCTCGGAGATACGCAGTATTTT; cdr3_aa: CASSVGRTSGRALGDTQYF; v_call: TRBV9; clone_size: NA; d_call: TRBD2; j_call: TRBJ2-3
cdr3_nt: TGCAGTGCTAGGACTGGGGGGGAAGGTGAAAAACTGTTTTTT; cdr3_aa: CSARTGGEGEKLFF; v_call: TRBV20-1; clone_size: NA; d_call: NA; j_call: TRBJ1-4
cdr3_nt: TGTGCCAGCAGTTACTCGCCTCGACAGGAGCAGTTCTTC; cdr3_aa: CASSYSPRQEQFF; v_call: TRBV6-6; clone_size: NA; d_call: NA; j_call: TRBJ2-1
cdr3_nt: TGTGCCAGCAGCCGGAGTTATCCAAATGAGCAGTTCTTC; cdr3_aa: CASSRSYPNEQFF; v_call: TRBV3-1; clone_size: NA; d_call: NA; j_call: TRBJ2-1
cdr3_nt: TGTGCCAGCAGCTTAGATCGGACATTTCCCAATGAGCAGTTCTTC; cdr3_aa: CASSLDRTFPNEQFF; v_call: TRBV11-2; clone_size: NA; d_call: NA; j_call: TRBJ2-1
cdr3_nt: TGCAGTGCTCTCCCCCCATACAGGCAAGAACAGAGAACTGATACGCAGTATTTT; cdr3_aa: CSALPPYRQEQRTDTQYF; v_call: TRBV20-1; clone_size: NA; d_call: NA; j_call: TRBJ2-3
cdr3_nt: TGCAGCGTTGACCCCCAGGGGGTTGGCTACACCTTC; cdr3_aa: CSVDPQGVGYTF; v_call: TRBV29-1; clone_size: NA; d_call: TRBD1; j_call: TRBJ1-2
cdr3_nt: TGCGCCAGCAGCAGAGGACCTCCACCCATCCCCCCTCAAGAGACCCAGTACTTC; cdr3_aa: CASSRGPPPIPPQETQYF; v_call: TRBV5-1; clone_size: NA; d_call: NA; j_call: TRBJ2-5
cdr3_nt: TGCGCCAGCAGCCCCCCGGGCAGGCCCCGGTCTTATGGCCACACCTTC; cdr3_aa: CASSPPGRPRSYGHTF; v_call: TRBV4-3; clone_size: NA; d_call: NA; j_call: TRBJ1-2
cdr3_nt: TGTGCCAGCTCACTTCTATACGGCGTGAACACTGAAGCTTTCTTT; cdr3_aa: CASSLLYGVNTEAFF; v_call: TRBV18; clone_size: NA; d_call: NA; j_call: TRBJ1-1